The sequence of this TCR beta chain was determined in a study of CD8 T cells in Susac syndrome. Study context: At blood draw, Susac syndrome patients were therapy-naive, on corticosteroids, or on intravenous immunoglobulin alone.

Germline assignment: CDR1 KGHSH and CDR2 LQKENI. Trimming took 4 bases from V and 1 from J; bases not matched to a gene: 9. This CDR3 is built from 17 residues. Of note for this clonotype: Antigen unknown.

From blood CD8+ and CD4+ T cells, TCR beta sequences were generated. RNA amounts of roughly 0.5 to 1 ug underwent reverse transcription with random hexamers. TCRdb re-called the immunoSEQ multiplex PCR reads with MiXCR, one entry per CDR3 protein. The table lists roughly 84,000 distinct CDR3 sequences, approximately 96% of them singletons, with about 0.39% in the top ten. Study-wide points: The authors found sixteen Susac-specific public clones in total CD8+ repertoires and five or six in CD8+ TEMRA repertoires.

This chain links TRBV18 with TRBJ1-5; 8 bases are shared with TRBD1. Input material: CD8+ T cells from PBMCs. This receptor was obtained from a human donor with Susac syndrome. The CDR3 coding sequence is TGTGCCAGCTCACTGGAGGACAGGGCCGTAAGCAATCAGCCCCAGCATTTT. Encoded protein: CASSLEDRAVSNQPQHF.